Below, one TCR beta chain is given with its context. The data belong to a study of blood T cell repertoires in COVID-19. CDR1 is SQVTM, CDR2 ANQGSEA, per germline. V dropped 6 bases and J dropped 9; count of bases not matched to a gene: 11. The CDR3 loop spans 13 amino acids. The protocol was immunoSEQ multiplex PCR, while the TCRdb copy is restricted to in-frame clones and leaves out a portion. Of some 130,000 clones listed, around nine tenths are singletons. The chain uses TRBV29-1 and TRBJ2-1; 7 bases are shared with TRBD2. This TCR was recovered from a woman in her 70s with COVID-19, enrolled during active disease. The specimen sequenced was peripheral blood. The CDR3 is CSVGTMGLGEQFF. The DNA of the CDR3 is TGCAGCGTGGGGACTATGGGCTTGGGTGAGCAGTTCTTC.